Detailed here is one T cell receptor (beta chain). The CDR3 extends over 12 amino acids. Trimming pared 2 bases from V and 5 bases from J, leaving 6 bases between. Germline V lookup: CDR1 MDHEN, CDR2 SYDVKM. These data come from a study of blood T cell repertoires in COVID-19. Overall study: Samples representing acute and convalescent COVID-19 were sourced from the United States, Italy and Spain. Sources were T cells, B-cell-depleted T cells, or PBMCs; the material itself was cDNA or gDNA.

Authors' methods: Reference gene primer amplification gave estimated nucleated cell counts. The repertoire was sequenced with immunoSEQ multiplex PCR; TCRdb's copy has only in-frame clones and lacks some. V and J calls and clone size are as listed in that table; D and trimming were resolved from the DNA. Among 53,000 or so clones listed, about three quarters were seen once. The clonotype was recovered from a man between 65 and 85 years old with active or convalescent COVID-19. V and J are TRBV28 and TRBJ1-2; no clear D gene. What was sequenced was peripheral blood. The CDR3 sequence is CASSLGQYGYTF. CDR3 DNA: TGTGCCAGCAGTTTAGGGCAGTATGGCTACACCTTC.